This T cell receptor beta chain is drawn from a study of blood T cell repertoires in COVID-19. In the study overall: Specimens from acute and convalescent COVID-19 originated in the United States, Italy and Spain. T cells, B-cell-depleted T cells, or PBMCs supplied cDNA or gDNA.

The CDR3 spans 16 residues. Germline lookup yields CDR1 LGHDT and CDR2 YNNKEL (reference sequence). The J segment lost 6 bases and the V segment lost 1 base, leaving 10 bases of the junction unmatched. Participants were aged 18 to 89 years from around 24 US areas. This clone occurred once. Per the original methods: Amplification from reference gene primers served as the basis for estimated nucleated cell counts. Assay used: immunoSEQ multiplex PCR; TCRdb lists only in-frame clones, some missing. That table furnishes V, J and clone size, whereas the DNA furnished D and trimming. The profile covers approximately 240,000 clones, with about nine tenths appearing a single time and about 6% taken by the ten largest.

The rearrangement joins TRBV3-1 (or the pseudogene TRBV3-2) to TRBJ1-2; 8 bases are a match to TRBD1. Sequencing was done on a sample of PBMCs or T cells enriched from blood (not recorded which). The clonotype comes from a woman in her twenties or thirties with acute COVID-19. The CDR3 here is CASSQVPGGIIDGYTF. CDR3 nucleotides: TGTGCCAGCAGCCAAGTTCCAGGGGGCATCATCGATGGCTACACCTTC.